What follows describes a single T cell receptor beta chain. The data were taken from a study of T cell responses to AZD1222 COVID-19 vaccine. The V gene lost 8 bases and the J gene lost 1 base, with 12 bases spanning the gap. The length of the CDR3 is 14 residues. CDR1 and CDR2 from the germline V gene are SNHLY and FYNNEI. Repertoires were generated with immunoSEQ multiplex PCR, while TCRdb's copy carries only in-frame clones and drops some. The table lists around 130,000 clones, 93% of them singletons. This material consisted of peripheral blood, taken on day 0 of AZD1222 vaccination. This TCR derives from an adult in good health. The chain couples TRBV2 to TRBJ1-5; D is unclear. CDR3 nucleotides: TGTGCCAGCTCCCCCACGAGGAGCAATCAGCCCCAGCATTTT. This codes for CASSPTRSNQPQHF.